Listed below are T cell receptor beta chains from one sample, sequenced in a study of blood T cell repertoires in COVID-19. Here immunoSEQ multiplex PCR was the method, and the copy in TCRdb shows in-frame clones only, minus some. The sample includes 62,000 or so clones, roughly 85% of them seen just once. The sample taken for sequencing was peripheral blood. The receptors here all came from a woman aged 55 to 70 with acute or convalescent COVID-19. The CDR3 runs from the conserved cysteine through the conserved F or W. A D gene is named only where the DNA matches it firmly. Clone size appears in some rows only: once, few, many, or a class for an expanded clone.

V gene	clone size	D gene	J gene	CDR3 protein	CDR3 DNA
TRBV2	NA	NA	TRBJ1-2	CASSEARMSRGYGYTF	TGTGCCAGCAGTGAAGCGCGTATGTCCAGGGGCTATGGCTACACCTTC
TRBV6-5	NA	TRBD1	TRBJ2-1	CASRTRDRVDNEQFF	TGTGCCAGCAGGACACGGGACAGGGTTGACAATGAGCAGTTCTTC
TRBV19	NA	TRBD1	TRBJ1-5	CASSTQGQLNQPQHF	TGTGCCAGTAGTACTCAGGGACAGCTCAATCAGCCCCAGCATTTT
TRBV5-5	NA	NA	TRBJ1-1	CASSLDWADAEAFF	TGTGCCAGCAGCTTGGACTGGGCAGACGCTGAAGCTTTCTTT
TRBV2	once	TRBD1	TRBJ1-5	CASSPPGQGADQPQHF	TGTGCCAGCAGTCCCCCGGGACAGGGGGCGGATCAGCCCCAGCATTTT
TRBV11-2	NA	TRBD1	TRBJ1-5	CASSRDRGNEPQHF	TGTGCCAGCAGCCGGGACAGGGGGAATGAGCCCCAGCATTTT
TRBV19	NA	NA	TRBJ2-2	CASNEGVGRTGELFF	TGTGCCAGTAACGAGGGGGTGGGGAGAACCGGGGAGCTGTTTTTT
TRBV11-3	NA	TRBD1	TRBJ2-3	CASSLTGGRTDTQYF	TGTGCCAGCAGCTTAACAGGGGGGCGCACAGATACGCAGTATTTT
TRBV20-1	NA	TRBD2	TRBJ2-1	CSASSLADYNEQFF	TGCAGTGCTAGTAGCCTAGCGGATTACAATGAGCAGTTCTTC
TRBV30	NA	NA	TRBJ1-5	CAWSGQPNQPQHF	TGTGCCTGGAGTGGACAGCCCAATCAGCCCCAGCATTTT
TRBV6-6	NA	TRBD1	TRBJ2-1	CASTPGGSTYNEQFF	TGTGCCAGCACCCCAGGGGGTTCAACCTACAATGAGCAGTTCTTC
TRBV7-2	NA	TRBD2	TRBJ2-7	CASSQGPSGVGYEQYF	TGTGCCAGCAGCCAGGGGCCTAGCGGGGTAGGGTACGAGCAGTACTTC
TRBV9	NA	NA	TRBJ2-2	CASSVGGGAAGELFF	TGTGCCAGCAGCGTAGGAGGGGGGGCGGCCGGGGAGCTGTTTTTT
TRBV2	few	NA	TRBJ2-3	CASMPTSTDTQYF	TGTGCCAGCATGCCAACTAGCACAGATACGCAGTATTTT
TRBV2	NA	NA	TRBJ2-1	CASSAEREIKNEQFF	TGTGCCAGCAGTGCGGAGAGGGAAATAAAGAATGAGCAGTTCTTC
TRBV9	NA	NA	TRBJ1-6	CASRGDLGQFSPLHF	TGTGCCAGCAGAGGGGACTTGGGGCAATTTTCACCCCTCCACTTT
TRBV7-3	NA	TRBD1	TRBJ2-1	CASSLGQGTREQFF	TGTGCCAGCAGCTTAGGACAGGGGACCCGTGAGCAGTTCTTC
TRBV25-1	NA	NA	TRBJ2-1	CASSVMGPSYNEQFF	TGTGCCAGCAGTGTAATGGGGCCCTCCTACAATGAGCAGTTCTTC
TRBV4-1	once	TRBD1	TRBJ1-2	CASSHRQGNYGYTF	TGCGCCAGCAGCCACCGACAGGGGAACTATGGCTACACCTTC
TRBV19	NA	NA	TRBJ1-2	CASKIQGRKGYTF	TGTGCCAGTAAGATACAGGGTCGGAAGGGCTACACCTTC
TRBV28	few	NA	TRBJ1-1	CASNEEFITEAFF	TGTGCCAGCAACGAGGAATTCATCACTGAAGCTTTCTTT
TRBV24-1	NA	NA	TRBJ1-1	CATSDPFGTEAFF	TGTGCCACCAGTGATCCCTTCGGCACTGAAGCTTTCTTT
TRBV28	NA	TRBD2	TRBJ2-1	CASSSALAATYNEQFF	TGTGCCAGCAGTTCCGCCCTAGCGGCCACCTACAATGAGCAGTTCTTC
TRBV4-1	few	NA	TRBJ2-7	CASSFRTVGYEQYF	TGCGCCAGCAGCTTTCGGACAGTAGGCTACGAGCAGTACTTC
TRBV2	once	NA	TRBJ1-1	CASSWKRETEAFF	TGTGCCAGCAGTTGGAAAAGGGAGACTGAAGCTTTCTTT
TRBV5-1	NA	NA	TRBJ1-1	CASSSPTVNTEAFF	TGCGCCAGCAGCTCGCCCACAGTGAACACTGAAGCTTTCTTT
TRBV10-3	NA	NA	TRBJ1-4	CAISGPGKNEKLFF	TGTGCCATCAGTGGACCGGGGAAGAATGAAAAACTGTTTTTT
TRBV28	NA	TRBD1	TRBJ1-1	CASSQPTGANTEAFF	TGTGCCAGCAGCCAACCAACAGGGGCCAACACTGAAGCTTTCTTT
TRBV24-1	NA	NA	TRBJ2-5	CATSDSGLQETQYF	TGTGCCACCAGTGACTCGGGACTCCAAGAGACCCAGTACTTC
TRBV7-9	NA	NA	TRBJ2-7	CASSLAAWSSYEQYF	TGTGCCAGCAGCTTAGCTGCGTGGAGCTCCTACGAGCAGTACTTC
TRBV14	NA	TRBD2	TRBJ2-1	CASSQTSGATVEQFF	TGTGCCAGCAGCCAGACTAGCGGGGCGACGGTTGAGCAGTTCTTC
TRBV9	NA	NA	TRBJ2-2	CASSWGETGELFF	TGTGCCAGCAGCTGGGGGGAGACCGGGGAGCTGTTTTTT
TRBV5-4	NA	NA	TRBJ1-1	CASRSEQQNTEAFF	TGTGCCAGCAGATCTGAACAGCAGAACACTGAAGCTTTCTTT
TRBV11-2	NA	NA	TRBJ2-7	CASSLRLASSGQYF	TGTGCCAGCAGCCTAAGGTTGGCCTCCTCGGGGCAGTACTTC
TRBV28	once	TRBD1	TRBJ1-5	CASSSQNRGREHF	TGTGCCAGCAGTTCACAGAACAGGGGAAGGGAGCATTTT
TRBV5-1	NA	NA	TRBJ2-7	CASSLGTVSYEQYF	TGCGCCAGCAGCTTGGGGACAGTTTCCTACGAGCAGTACTTC
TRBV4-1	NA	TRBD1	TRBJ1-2	CASSQEGTGVGYGYTF	TGCGCCAGCAGCCAAGAGGGGACAGGGGTTGGATATGGCTACACCTTC
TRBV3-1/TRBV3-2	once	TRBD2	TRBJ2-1	CASSYERGGLHEQFF	TGTGCCAGCAGCTACGAGCGGGGGGGCTTACATGAGCAGTTCTTC
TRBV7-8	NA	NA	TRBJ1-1	CASSLSRSTEAFF	TGTGCCAGCAGCTTAAGTAGGAGCACTGAAGCTTTCTTT
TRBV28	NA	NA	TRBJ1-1	CASSVPLQGRTDYEAFF	TGTGCCAGCAGTGTCCCGTTACAGGGCCGTACTGACTATGAAGCTTTCTTT
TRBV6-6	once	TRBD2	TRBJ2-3	CASSSHSGRGTDTQYF	TGTGCCAGCAGTTCCCATAGCGGGAGAGGCACAGATACGCAGTATTTT
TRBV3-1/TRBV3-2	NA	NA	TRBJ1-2	CASSQDQINYGYTF	TGTGCCAGCAGCCAAGATCAGATTAACTATGGCTACACCTTC
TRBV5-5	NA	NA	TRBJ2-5	CASSLPGKETQYF	TGTGCCAGCAGCTTGCCAGGGAAGGAGACCCAGTACTTC
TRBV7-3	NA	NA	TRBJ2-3	CASSPLETVSTDTQYF	TGTGCCAGCAGCCCCTTGGAGACAGTCAGCACAGATACGCAGTATTTT
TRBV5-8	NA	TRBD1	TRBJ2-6	CASSFRRTGEFSGANVLTF	TGTGCCAGCAGCTTCCGTAGGACAGGGGAATTCTCTGGGGCCAACGTCCTGACTTTC
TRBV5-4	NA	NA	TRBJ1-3	CASSLGRSHSGNTIYF	TGTGCCAGCAGCTTGGGACGGAGCCACTCTGGAAACACCATATATTTT
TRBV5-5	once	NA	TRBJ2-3	CASSFLVAGITDTQYF	TGTGCCAGCAGCTTTCTCGTGGCGGGAATCACAGATACGCAGTATTTT
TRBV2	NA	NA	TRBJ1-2	CASSVGANYGYTF	TGTGCCAGCAGTGTCGGGGCTAACTATGGCTACACCTTC
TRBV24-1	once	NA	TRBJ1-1	CATRNRDTGGNTEAFF	TGTGCCACCAGAAACCGGGACACGGGGGGTAACACTGAAGCTTTCTTT
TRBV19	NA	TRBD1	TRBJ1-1	CASRDSGGAPEAFF	TGTGCCAGTAGGGACTCAGGGGGTGCCCCCGAAGCTTTCTTT
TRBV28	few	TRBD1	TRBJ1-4	CASTQGGTTNEKLFF	TGTGCCAGCACTCAGGGGGGAACGACTAATGAAAAACTGTTTTTT
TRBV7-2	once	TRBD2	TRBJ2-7	CASSLGPPSGAYEQYF	TGTGCCAGCAGCTTAGGCCCCCCTAGCGGGGCTTACGAGCAGTACTTC
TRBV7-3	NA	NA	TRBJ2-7	CASSFGGGASYEQYF	TGTGCCAGCAGCTTTGGCGGAGGGGCGTCCTACGAGCAGTACTTC
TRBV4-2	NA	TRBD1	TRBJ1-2	CASSQAKHRGRKDGYTF	TGTGCCAGCAGCCAGGCCAAACACAGGGGGCGCAAGGACGGCTACACCTTC
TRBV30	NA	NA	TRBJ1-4	CAWSGRREKLFF	TGTGCCTGGAGTGGGAGGCGTGAAAAACTGTTTTTT
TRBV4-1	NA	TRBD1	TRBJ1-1	CASSQVGQGATEAFF	TGCGCCAGCAGCCAAGTGGGACAGGGGGCCACTGAAGCTTTCTTT
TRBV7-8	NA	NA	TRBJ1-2	CASSPRAGNYGYTF	TGTGCCAGCAGCCCCCGAGCGGGCAACTATGGCTACACCTTC
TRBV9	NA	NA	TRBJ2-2	CASSVVETGELFF	TGTGCCAGCAGCGTAGTTGAGACCGGGGAGCTGTTTTTT
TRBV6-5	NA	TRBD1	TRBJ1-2	CATKTGGLYGYTF	TGTGCCACAAAGACAGGGGGCTTATATGGCTACACCTTC
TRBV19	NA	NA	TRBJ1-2	CASSTARRGTLYYGYTF	TGTGCCAGTAGTACGGCCCGGCGGGGGACCCTTTACTATGGCTACACCTTC